This passage covers 17 T cell receptor beta chains from one sample sequenced in a study of cytomegalovirus exposure and HLA in healthy donors. The PCR employed 60 Vbeta primers together with 13 Jbeta primers. TCRdb's table, derived via immunoSEQ multiplex PCR, lists solely in-frame clones and lacks some. The data show more than 95,000 clones, with 75% to 90% seen just once and 7.5% to 9.5% held by the top ten. The sample consisted of PBMCs. These receptors all stem from a man younger than 45 in good health and CMV-seropositive.

This clone was seen once. The chain joins TRBV5-1 to TRBJ2-4; D not resolved. Deletions cut 4 bases from V and 1 base from J, with 21 bases between. Germline assignment: CDR1 SGHRS and CDR2 YFSETQ. CDR3 length: 18 amino acids. The CDR3 protein is CASSTGDPNVRAKNIQYF. CDR3 coding DNA: TGCGCCAGCAGCACCGGAGATCCCAACGTGCGGGCCAAAAACATTCAGTACTTC.

This clone was observed once. The V gene is TRBV27, the J gene TRBJ1-1, with TRBD1 as a possible D gene (5 bases). The V and J ends lost 3 bases and 0 bases respectively, with 8 bases between them. This CDR3 has 14 amino acids. The germline CDR1 and CDR2 sequences are MNHEY and SMNVEV (reference sequence). CDR3 in DNA: TGTGCCAGCAGTTTTACAGGCATGAACACTGAAGCTTTCTTT. Its translation is CASSFTGMNTEAFF.

V and J are TRBV18 and TRBJ2-7; a possible D gene is TRBD2 (6 bases). Trimming took 3 bases from V and 3 from J, leaving 9 bases between them. The CDR3 has 13 amino acids. Germline assignment: CDR1 KGHSH and CDR2 LQKENI. CDR3 DNA: TGTGCCAGCTCACCCGGGCGGGGCTACGAGCAGTACTTC. It specifies CASSPGRGYEQYF.

The chain recombines TRBV7-6 with TRBJ1-1, with unresolved D. Germline CDR1 is SGHVS and CDR2 is FNYEAQ. The CDR3 spans 14 residues. Trimming cost V 1 base and J 0 bases, with 6 bases left between them. The CDR3: CASSLGGVNTEAFF. In nucleotides, the CDR3 is TGTGCCAGCAGCTTAGGCGGGGTGAACACTGAAGCTTTCTTT.

The V gene is TRBV5-4, the J gene TRBJ2-5, with D perhaps TRBD2 (7 bases). This CDR3 is built from 15 residues. Germline V CDR1 and CDR2: SGHNT, YYREEE (reference sequence). Between the trimmed V and J ends, which lost 4 bases and 5 bases, there was a span of 18 bases. CDR3 sequence reads: CASSPQGGAGETQYF. The CDR3 bases are TGTGCCAGCAGCCCGCAAGGGGGGGCCGGGGAGACCCAGTACTTC.

The CDR3 here is CSASPEDIQYF. In DNA, the CDR3 is TGCAGTGCTTCCCCTGAGGATATTCAGTACTTC. This chain links TRBV20-1 with TRBJ2-4; D is unresolved. Trimming stripped 5 bases from V and 10 bases from J, with 12 bases between. CDR1 is DFQATT and CDR2 is SNEGSKA in the germline V gene (reference sequence). The CDR3 covers 11 residues.

The V and J genes are TRBV28 and TRBJ1-2, with D uncertain. Trimming removed 3 bases from V and 4 bases from J, with 12 bases in between. CDR1 MDHEN and CDR2 SYDVKM come from the germline V gene. This CDR3 is 14 amino acids long. CDR3 loop: CASSLRGLFYGYTF. The CDR3 bases are TGTGCCAGCAGTTTGCGCGGTCTATTCTATGGCTACACCTTC.

The rearrangement uses TRBV6-1 and TRBJ2-7; D gene ambiguous. Germline values: CDR1 MNHNS, CDR2 SASEGT. The V end lost 1 base, the J end lost 1 base, and 8 bases lay between the germline ends. The CDR3 is 14 residues long. The CDR3 DNA reads as TGTGCCAGCAGTGAAGGCGGTTATTCCTACGAGCAGTACTTC. Protein product: CASSEGGYSYEQYF.

The chain recombines TRBV29-1 with TRBJ1-4; TRBD1 agrees at 7 bases. The germline V gene encodes CDR1 SQVTM and CDR2 ANQGSEA. The CDR3 spans 14 residues. After removal of 5 bases from V and 13 bases from J, the junction contained 16 bases not matched to a gene. CDR3 residues: CSVYLGTEYDGLFF. In nucleotides, the CDR3 is TGCAGCGTTTATCTCGGGACAGAGTATGACGGACTGTTTTTT.

This rearrangement joins TRBV9 to TRBJ2-5, with a weak D call TRBD2 (6 bases). CDR3 length: 13 residues. CDR1 SGDLS and CDR2 YYNGEE come from the germline V gene. Deletions cut 0 bases from V and 7 bases from J, with 10 bases between. The CDR3 coding sequence is TGTGCCAGCAGCGTAGGGGTGGGAGGGACCCAGTACTTC. Translated: CASSVGVGGTQYF. Full variable domain (remainder filled in from reference TRBV9 and TRBJ2-5): DSGVTQTPKHLITATGQRVTLRCSPRSGDLSVYWYQQSLDQGLQFLIQYYNGEERAKGNILERFSAQQFPDLHSELNLSSLELGDSALYFCASSVGVGGTQYFGPGTRLLVL.

The chain links TRBV6-1 to TRBJ1-4; D gene uncertain. This CDR3 has 14 amino acids. V shed 5 bases and J shed 6 bases, with 13 bases lying between them. Germline CDR1 is MNHNS and CDR2 is SASEGT. This chain's CDR3 is CASSSSLGDEKLFF. The CDR3 DNA sequence: TGTGCCAGCAGTAGTAGCCTTGGTGATGAAAAACTGTTTTTT.

The V gene is TRBV28, the J gene TRBJ1-2; 7 bases align to TRBD1. The CDR3 contains 15 residues. Germline CDR1 and CDR2: MDHEN and SYDVKM. Losses at the gene ends were 4 bases for V and 0 bases for J; bases not matched to a gene: 5. CDR3 amino acids: CASSYADRANYGYTF. In nucleotides, the CDR3 is TGTGCCAGCAGTTATGCCGACAGGGCTAACTATGGCTACACCTTC.

V is TRBV7-3 and J is TRBJ2-1, with a possible D match to TRBD2 (6 bases). The ends were cut back, 4 bases at V and 8 bases at J, with 18 bases in the middle. The germline CDR1 and CDR2 sequences are SGHTA and FQGTGA. CDR3 length: 15 residues. The CDR3 region has the DNA TGTGCCAGCAGCTCCCTCGGTCCGGGCGGGGATGAGCAGTTCTTC. This encodes CASSSLGPGGDEQFF.

V gene TRBV29-1 combines with J gene TRBJ1-2, with TRBD1 matching 9 bases. With 5 bases clipped from V and 8 bases from J, the junction kept 9 bases outside the gene matches. Germline CDR1 is SQVTM and CDR2 is ANQGSEA. The CDR3 length is 13 residues. CDR3 sequence (DNA): TGCAGCGTTTATTTACAGGGGGCGCGAGGCTACACCTTC. This gives the protein CSVYLQGARGYTF. The full variable domain, in which reference TRBV29-1 and TRBJ1-2 provide the parts outside the CDR3, is SAVISQKPSRDICQRGTSLTIQCQVDSQVTMMFWYRQQPGQSLTLIATANQGSEATYESGFVIDKFPISRPNLTFSTLTVSNMSPEDSSIYLCSVYLQGARGYTFGSGTRLTVV.

The chain has TRBV11-1 and TRBJ2-5; D gene ambiguous. V was cut by 8 bases and J by 1 base, with 5 bases left in between. Per germline, CDR1 SGHAT and CDR2 FQDESV (reference sequence). The length of the CDR3 is 11 residues. CDR3 DNA: TGTGCCAGCGGCATCCAAGAGACCCAGTACTTC. Protein sequence: CASGIQETQYF.

The chain recombines TRBV29-1 with TRBJ2-7; maybe TRBD1 (6 bases). CDR3 size: 11 residues. V was clipped by 6 bases and J by 6 bases, with 12 bases between them. CDR1 is SQVTM, CDR2 ANQGSEA, per germline. The CDR3 region is CSVYRAAEQYF. As DNA, the CDR3 is TGCAGCGTCTACAGGGCGGCCGAGCAGTACTTC.

V gene TRBV13 combines with J gene TRBJ2-1; 10 positions match TRBD1. Germline CDR1 PRHDT, CDR2 FYEKMQ (reference sequence). This CDR3 has 15 amino acids. The V and J ends lost 5 bases and 5 bases, in that order; junction bases with no gene match: 6. The CDR3: CASSPGTGANNEQFF. CDR3 bases: TGTGCCAGCAGCCCCGGGACAGGGGCCAACAATGAGCAGTTCTTC.